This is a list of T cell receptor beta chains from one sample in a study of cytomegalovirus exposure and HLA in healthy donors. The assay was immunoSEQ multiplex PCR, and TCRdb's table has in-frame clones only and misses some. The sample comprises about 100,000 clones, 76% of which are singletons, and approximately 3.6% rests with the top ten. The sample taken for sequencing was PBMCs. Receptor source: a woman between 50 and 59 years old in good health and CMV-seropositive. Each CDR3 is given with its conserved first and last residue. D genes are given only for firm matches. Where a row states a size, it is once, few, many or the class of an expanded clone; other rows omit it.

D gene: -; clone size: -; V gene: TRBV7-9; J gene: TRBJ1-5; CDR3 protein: CASSRDSRVAQHF; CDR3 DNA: TGTGCCAGCAGCCGCGACTCGAGGGTGGCCCAGCATTTT
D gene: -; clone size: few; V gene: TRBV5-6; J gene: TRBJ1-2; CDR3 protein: CASSLRGGVYGYTF; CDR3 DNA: TGTGCCAGCAGCTTGAGAGGGGGGGTTTATGGCTACACCTTC
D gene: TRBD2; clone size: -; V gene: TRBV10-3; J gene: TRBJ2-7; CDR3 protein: CAISEPGGGHSSYEQYF; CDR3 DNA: TGTGCCATCAGTGAGCCGGGAGGGGGGCATAGCTCCTACGAGCAGTACTTC
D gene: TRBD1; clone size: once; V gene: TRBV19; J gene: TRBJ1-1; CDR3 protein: CAAGGRMNTEAFF; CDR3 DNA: TGTGCCGCAGGGGGGCGCATGAACACTGAAGCTTTCTTT
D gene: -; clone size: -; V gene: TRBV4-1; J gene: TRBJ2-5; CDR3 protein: CASSQVYGAGAGETQYF; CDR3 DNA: TGCGCCAGCAGCCAAGTATACGGGGCGGGCGCGGGGGAGACCCAGTACTTC
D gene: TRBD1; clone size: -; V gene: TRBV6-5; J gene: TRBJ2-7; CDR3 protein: CASSTRRDRGYEQYF; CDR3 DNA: TGTGCCAGCAGTACCCGCCGGGACAGGGGATACGAGCAGTACTTC
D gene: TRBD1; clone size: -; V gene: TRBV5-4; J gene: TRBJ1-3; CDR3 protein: CASSVDRGNGNTIYF; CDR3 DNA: TGTGCCAGCAGCGTCGACAGGGGAAATGGAAACACCATATATTTT
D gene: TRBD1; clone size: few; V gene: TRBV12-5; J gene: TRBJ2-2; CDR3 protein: CASGSLGQPTGELFF; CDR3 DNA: TGTGCTAGTGGTTCATTGGGACAGCCCACCGGGGAGCTGTTTTTT
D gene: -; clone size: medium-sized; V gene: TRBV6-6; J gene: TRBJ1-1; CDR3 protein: CASSPGLNTEAFF; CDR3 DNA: TGTGCCAGCAGTCCCGGACTAAACACTGAAGCTTTCTTT
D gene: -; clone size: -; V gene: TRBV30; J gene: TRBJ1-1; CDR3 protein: CASGKPNTEAFF; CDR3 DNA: TGTGCCTCCGGGAAACCCAACACTGAAGCTTTCTTT
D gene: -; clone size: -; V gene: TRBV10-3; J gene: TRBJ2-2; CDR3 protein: CATTPTANTGELFF; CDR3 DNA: TGTGCCACCACACCCACCGCGAACACCGGGGAGCTGTTTTTT
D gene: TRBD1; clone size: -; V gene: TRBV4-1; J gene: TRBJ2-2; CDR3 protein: CASSPDRGLTGELFF; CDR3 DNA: TGCGCCAGCAGCCCAGACAGGGGGCTTACCGGGGAGCTGTTTTTT
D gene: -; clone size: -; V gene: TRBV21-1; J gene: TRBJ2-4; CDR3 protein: CASSKALAGNQYF; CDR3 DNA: TGTGCCAGCAGCAAAGCACTAGCGGGAAATCAGTACTTC
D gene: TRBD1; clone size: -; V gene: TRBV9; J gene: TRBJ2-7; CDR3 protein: CASSVQGTGAYEQYF; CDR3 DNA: TGTGCCAGCAGCGTACAGGGGACAGGAGCCTACGAGCAGTACTTC
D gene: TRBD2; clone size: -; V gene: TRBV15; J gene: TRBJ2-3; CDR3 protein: CASKGRESTDTQYF; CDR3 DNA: TGTGCCAGTAAGGGGCGGGAGTCTACAGATACGCAGTATTTT
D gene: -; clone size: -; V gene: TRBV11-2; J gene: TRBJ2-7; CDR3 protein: CASSPLGARSSYEQYF; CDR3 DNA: TGTGCCAGCAGCCCGCTGGGAGCGAGGAGCTCCTACGAGCAGTACTTC
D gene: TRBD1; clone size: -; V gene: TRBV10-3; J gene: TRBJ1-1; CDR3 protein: CAISDPEMGQQLWTGATEAFF; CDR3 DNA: TGTGCCATCAGTGACCCGGAAATGGGACAACAGCTTTGGACAGGGGCCACTGAAGCTTTCTTT
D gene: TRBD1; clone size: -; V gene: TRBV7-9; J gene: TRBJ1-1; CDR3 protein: CSSSLGDRVFTEAFF; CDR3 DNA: TGTTCCAGCAGCTTGGGGGACAGGGTGTTCACTGAAGCTTTCTTT
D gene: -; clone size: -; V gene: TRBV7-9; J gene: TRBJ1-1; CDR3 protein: CASSLAYNEAGNTEAFF; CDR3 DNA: TGTGCCAGCAGCTTAGCTTATAACGAGGCGGGGAACACTGAAGCTTTCTTT
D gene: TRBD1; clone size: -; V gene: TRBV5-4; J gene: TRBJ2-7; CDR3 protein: CASSYGTGGVKQYF; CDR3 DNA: TGTGCCAGCAGCTATGGGACAGGGGGCGTAAAGCAGTACTTC
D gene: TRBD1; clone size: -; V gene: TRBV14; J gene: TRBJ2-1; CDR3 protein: CASSHWDSPYNEQFF; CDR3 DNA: TGTGCCAGCAGCCACTGGGACAGTCCCTACAATGAGCAGTTCTTC
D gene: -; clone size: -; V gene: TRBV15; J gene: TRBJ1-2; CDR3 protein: CATTKGVGEGYGYTF; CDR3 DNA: TGTGCCACCACCAAAGGGGTCGGTGAAGGCTATGGCTACACCTTC
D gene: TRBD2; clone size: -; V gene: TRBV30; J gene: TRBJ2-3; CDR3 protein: CAQRTSGSLDTQYF; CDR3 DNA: TGTGCCCAACGGACTAGCGGGAGTTTAGATACGCAGTATTTT
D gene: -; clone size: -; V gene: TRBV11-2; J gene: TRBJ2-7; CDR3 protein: CASSFGENYEQYF; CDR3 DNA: TGTGCCAGCAGCTTTGGGGAGAACTACGAGCAGTACTTC
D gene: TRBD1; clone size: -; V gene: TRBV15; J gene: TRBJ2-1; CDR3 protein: CATSGQQGDEQFF; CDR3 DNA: TGTGCCACCAGCGGCCAACAGGGGGATGAGCAGTTCTTC
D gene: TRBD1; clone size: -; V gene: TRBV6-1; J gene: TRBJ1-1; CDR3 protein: CASSELLGQGGTEAFF; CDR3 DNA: TGTGCCAGCAGTGAGCTATTGGGACAGGGGGGCACCGAAGCTTTCTTT
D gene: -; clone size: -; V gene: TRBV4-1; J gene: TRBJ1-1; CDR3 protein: CASSQDIRTARQGTEAFF; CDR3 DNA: TGCGCCAGCAGCCAAGATATCCGTACAGCGAGGCAGGGCACTGAAGCTTTCTTT
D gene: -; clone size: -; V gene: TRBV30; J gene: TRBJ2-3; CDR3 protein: CALTQGSTDTQYF; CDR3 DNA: TGTGCCTTAACACAGGGTAGCACAGATACGCAGTATTTT
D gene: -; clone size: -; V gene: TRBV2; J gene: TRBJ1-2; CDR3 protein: CASSGQVYYGYTF; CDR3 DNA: TGTGCCAGCAGTGGACAGGTGTACTATGGCTACACCTTC
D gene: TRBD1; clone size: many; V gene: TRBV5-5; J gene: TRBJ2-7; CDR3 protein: CASSLVRGQGYEQYF; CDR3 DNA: TGTGCCAGCAGCTTGGTGAGGGGGCAAGGGTACGAGCAGTACTTC
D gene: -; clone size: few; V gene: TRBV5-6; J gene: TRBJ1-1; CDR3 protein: CASSYTDRLNTEAFF; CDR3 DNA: TGTGCCAGCAGCTATACCGACAGGTTGAACACTGAAGCTTTCTTT
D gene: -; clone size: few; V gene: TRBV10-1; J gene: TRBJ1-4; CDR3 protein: CATSRTTNEKLFF; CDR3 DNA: TGCGCCACCTCCAGAACAACTAATGAAAAACTGTTTTTT
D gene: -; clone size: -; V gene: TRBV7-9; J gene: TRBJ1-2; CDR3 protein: CASSLEGYGYTF; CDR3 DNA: TGTGCCAGCAGTTTGGAGGGCTATGGCTACACCTTC
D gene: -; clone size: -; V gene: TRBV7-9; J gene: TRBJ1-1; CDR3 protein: CASSPDMNTEAFF; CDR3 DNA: TGTGCCAGCAGCCCGGACATGAACACTGAAGCTTTCTTT
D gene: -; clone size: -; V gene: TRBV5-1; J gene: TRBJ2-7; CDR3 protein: CASSLGGGEQYF; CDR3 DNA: TGCGCCAGCAGCTTAGGGGGTGGGGAGCAGTACTTC
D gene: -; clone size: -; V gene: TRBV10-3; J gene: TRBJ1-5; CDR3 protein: CAISERGGNQPQHF; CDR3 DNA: TGTGCCATCAGTGAGAGGGGTGGGAATCAGCCCCAGCATTTT